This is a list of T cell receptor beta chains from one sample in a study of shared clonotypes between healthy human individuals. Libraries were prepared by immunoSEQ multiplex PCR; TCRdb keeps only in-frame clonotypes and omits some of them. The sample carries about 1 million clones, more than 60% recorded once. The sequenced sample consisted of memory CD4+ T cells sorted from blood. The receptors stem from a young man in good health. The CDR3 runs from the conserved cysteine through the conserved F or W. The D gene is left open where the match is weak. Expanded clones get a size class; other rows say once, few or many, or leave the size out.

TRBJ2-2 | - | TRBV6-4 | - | CASSPEGGTTGELFF | TGTGCCAGCAGTCCGGAAGGCGGTACCACCGGGGAGCTGTTTTTT
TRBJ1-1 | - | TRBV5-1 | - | CASSPALINTEAFF | TGCGCCAGCAGCCCCGCCCTGATAAACACTGAAGCTTTCTTT
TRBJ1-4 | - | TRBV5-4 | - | CASSQPPNEKLFF | TGTGCCAGCAGCCAACCACCGAATGAAAAACTGTTTTTT
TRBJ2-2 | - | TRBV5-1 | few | CASSWTLTGELFF | TGCGCCAGCAGCTGGACGTTGACCGGGGAGCTGTTTTTT
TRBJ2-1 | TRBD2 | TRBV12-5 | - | CASEIPGLAASLGEQFF | TGTGCTAGTGAAATACCGGGACTAGCGGCCTCCCTCGGTGAGCAGTTCTTC
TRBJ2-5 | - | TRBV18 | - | CASSPTSGKRLETQYF | TGTGCCAGCTCACCAACTTCCGGGAAACGGTTAGAGACCCAGTACTTC
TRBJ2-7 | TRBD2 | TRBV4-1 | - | CASSYTGTSGVEQYF | TGCGCCAGCAGCTACACCGGGACTAGCGGGGTCGAGCAGTACTTC
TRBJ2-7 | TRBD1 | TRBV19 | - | CASTGGDRGQDEQYF | TGTGCCAGTACCGGCGGGGACAGGGGACAGGACGAGCAGTACTTC
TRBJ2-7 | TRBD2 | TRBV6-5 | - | CASSYGSGRGEQYF | TGTGCCAGCAGTTACGGGTCGGGGAGGGGAGAGCAGTACTTC
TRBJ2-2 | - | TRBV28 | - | CASSLGLLKELFF | TGTGCCAGCAGTTTAGGGCTCCTTAAGGAGCTGTTTTTT
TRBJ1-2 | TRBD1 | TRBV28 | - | CASRRTGSINYGYTF | TGTGCCAGCAGACGGACAGGCTCCATCAACTATGGCTACACCTTC
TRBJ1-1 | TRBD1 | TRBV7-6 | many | CASSSTTGMNTEAFF | TGTGCCAGCAGCTCAACGACAGGGATGAACACTGAAGCTTTCTTT
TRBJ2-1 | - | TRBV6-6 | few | CASSYHLRVGNEQFF | TGTGCCAGCAGTTACCACCTGAGAGTGGGCAATGAGCAGTTCTTC
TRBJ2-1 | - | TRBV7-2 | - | CASSSQGLEQFF | TGTGCCAGCAGCTCACAGGGTCTGGAGCAGTTCTTC
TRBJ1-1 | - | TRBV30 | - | CAWSRGGTEAFF | TGTGCCTGGAGTAGGGGGGGCACTGAAGCTTTCTTT
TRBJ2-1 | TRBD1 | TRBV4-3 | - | CASSQDTQDRGFNEQFF | TGCGCCAGCAGCCAAGATACCCAAGACAGGGGGTTCAATGAGCAGTTCTTC
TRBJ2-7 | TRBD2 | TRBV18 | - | CASSRTSHLGNYEQYF | TGTGCCAGCTCACGGACTAGCCATCTTGGGAACTACGAGCAGTACTTC
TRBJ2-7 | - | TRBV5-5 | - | CASSLESGPYEQYF | TGTGCCAGCAGCTTGGAGTCAGGTCCCTACGAGCAGTACTTC
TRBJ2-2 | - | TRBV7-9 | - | CASSLNVNTGELFF | TGTGCCAGCAGCTTAAATGTGAACACCGGGGAGCTGTTTTTT
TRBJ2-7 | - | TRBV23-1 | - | CASSQMGEDRRHEQYF | TGCGCCAGCAGCCAAATGGGGGAGGACAGGAGGCACGAGCAGTACTTC
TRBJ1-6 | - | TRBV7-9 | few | CASSLVQDNSPLHF | TGTGCCAGCAGCTTAGTTCAGGATAATTCACCCCTCCACTTT
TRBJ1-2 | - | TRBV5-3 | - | CASLGAEEQRGFCGYTF | TGTGCCAGCCTCGGGGCCGAGGAACAAAGAGGTTTTTGTGGCTACACCTTC
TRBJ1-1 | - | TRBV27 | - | CASRLGWNTEAFF | TGTGCCAGCCGACTGGGGTGGAACACTGAAGCTTTCTTT
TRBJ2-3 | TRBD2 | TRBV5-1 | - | CASSSKRTSGGVTDTQYF | TGCGCCAGCAGCTCTAAACGGACTAGCGGGGGGGTCACAGATACGCAGTATTTT
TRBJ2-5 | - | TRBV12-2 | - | CASRWGRREYF | TGTGCAAGTCGGTGGGGGAGGCGTGAGTACTTC
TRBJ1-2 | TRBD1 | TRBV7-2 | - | CASSLVDRSNYGYTF | TGTGCCAGCAGCTTAGTGGACAGGTCTAACTATGGCTACACCTTC
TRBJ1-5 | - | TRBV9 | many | CASSATGKGQPQHF | TGTGCCAGCAGCGCCACAGGGAAGGGTCAGCCCCAGCATTTT
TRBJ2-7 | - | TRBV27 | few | CASSWGDEQYF | TGTGCCAGCAGTTGGGGCGACGAGCAGTACTTC